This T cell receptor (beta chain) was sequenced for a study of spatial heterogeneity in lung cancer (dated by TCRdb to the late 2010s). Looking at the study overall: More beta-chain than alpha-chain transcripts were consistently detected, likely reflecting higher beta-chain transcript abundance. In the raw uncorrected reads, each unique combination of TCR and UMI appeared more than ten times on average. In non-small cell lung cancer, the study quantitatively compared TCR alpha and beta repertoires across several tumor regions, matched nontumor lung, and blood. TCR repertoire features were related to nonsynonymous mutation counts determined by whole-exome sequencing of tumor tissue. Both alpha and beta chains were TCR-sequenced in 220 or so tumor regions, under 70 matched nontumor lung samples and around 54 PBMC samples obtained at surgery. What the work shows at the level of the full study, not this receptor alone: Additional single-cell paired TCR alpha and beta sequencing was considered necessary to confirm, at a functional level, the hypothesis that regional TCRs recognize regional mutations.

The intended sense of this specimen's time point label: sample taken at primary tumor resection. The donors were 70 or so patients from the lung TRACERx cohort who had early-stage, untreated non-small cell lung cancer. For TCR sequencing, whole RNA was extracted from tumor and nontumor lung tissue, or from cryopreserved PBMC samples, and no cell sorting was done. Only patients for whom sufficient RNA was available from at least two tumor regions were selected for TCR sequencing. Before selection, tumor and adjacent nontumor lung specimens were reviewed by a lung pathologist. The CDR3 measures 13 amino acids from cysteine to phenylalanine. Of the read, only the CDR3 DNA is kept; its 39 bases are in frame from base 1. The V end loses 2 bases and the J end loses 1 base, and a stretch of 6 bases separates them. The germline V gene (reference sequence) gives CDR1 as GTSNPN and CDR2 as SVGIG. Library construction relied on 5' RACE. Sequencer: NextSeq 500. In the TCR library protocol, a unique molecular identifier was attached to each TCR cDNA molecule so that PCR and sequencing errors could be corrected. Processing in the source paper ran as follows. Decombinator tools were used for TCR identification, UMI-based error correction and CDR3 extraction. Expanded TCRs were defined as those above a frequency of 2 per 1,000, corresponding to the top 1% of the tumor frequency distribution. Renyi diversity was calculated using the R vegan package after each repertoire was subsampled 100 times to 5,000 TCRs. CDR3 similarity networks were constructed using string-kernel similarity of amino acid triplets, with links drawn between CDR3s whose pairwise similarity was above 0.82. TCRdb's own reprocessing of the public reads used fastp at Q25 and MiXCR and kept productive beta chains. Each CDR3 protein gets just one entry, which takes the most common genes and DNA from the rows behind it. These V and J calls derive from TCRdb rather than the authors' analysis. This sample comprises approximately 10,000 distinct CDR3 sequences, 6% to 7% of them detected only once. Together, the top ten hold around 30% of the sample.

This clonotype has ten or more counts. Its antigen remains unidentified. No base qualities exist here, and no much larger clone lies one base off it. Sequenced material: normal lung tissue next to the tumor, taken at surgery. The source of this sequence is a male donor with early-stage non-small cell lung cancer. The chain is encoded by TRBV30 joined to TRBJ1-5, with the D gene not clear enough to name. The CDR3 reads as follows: CAWSSESNQPQHF. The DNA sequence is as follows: TGTGCCTGGAGTTCAGAAAGCAATCAGCCCCAGCATTTT.